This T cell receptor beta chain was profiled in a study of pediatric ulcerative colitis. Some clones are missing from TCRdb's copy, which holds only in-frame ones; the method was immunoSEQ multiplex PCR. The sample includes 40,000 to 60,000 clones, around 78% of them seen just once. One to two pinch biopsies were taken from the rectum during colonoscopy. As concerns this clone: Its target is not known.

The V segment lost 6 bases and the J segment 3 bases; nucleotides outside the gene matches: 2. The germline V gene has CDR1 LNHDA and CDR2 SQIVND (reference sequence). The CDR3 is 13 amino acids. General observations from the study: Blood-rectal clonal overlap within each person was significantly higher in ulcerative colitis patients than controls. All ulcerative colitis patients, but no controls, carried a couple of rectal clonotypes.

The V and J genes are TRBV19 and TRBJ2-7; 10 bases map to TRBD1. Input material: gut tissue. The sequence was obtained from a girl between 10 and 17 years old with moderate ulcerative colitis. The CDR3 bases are TGTGCCAGTAGCCGGGACAGGGGCTACGAGCAGTACTTC. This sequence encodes CASSRDRGYEQYF.